This T cell receptor (beta chain) is drawn from a study of blood T cell repertoires in COVID-19. About the research overall: Samples taken during acute and convalescent COVID-19 were collected in the United States, Italy and Spain. From T cells, B-cell-depleted T cells, or PBMCs came the material, which was cDNA or gDNA.

CDR1 KGHDR and CDR2 SFDVKD come from the germline V gene. This CDR3 is 15 amino acids long. V lost 4 bases and J lost 4; bases outside the gene matches: 4. Under the authors' procedure: Researchers report that nucleated cell counts were estimated from reference gene primer amplification. Only in-frame clones appear in the TCRdb table, and some are missing; sequencing was by immunoSEQ multiplex PCR. The V and J calls and clone size come from that table; D and trimming were worked out from the DNA. The sample carries roughly 200,000 clones, around 87% recorded once. Source material: peripheral blood. The TCR sequence derives from a man aged 50 to 60 with acute or convalescent COVID-19. This chain joins TRBV24-1 and TRBJ2-7; 12 positions agree with TRBD2. The CDR3 DNA is TGTGCCACCAGTGAGCCCACTAGCGGGAGGTACGAGCAGTACTTC. It yields the protein CATSEPTSGRYEQYF.